The entry below describes one TCR beta chain. Its specificity is not known. The sample originates from a study of T cells after posttransplantation cyclophosphamide. Study observations and caveats: Recipient CMV seropositivity and CMV reactivation strongly tracked TRB clonality. Later blood repertoires were often dominated by clones from the donor CD8+ memory compartment.

The naive gate required viable CD3+CD4+ or CD3+CD8+ cells with CCR7+CD45RA+CD45RO-CD95-CD27+CD28+ phenotype. Profiling relied on immunoSEQ multiplex PCR, and the TCRdb table lists in-frame clones only, not all of them. This sample has roughly 21,000 clones, with nearly 99% found just once. Germline lookup yields CDR1 MDHEN and CDR2 SYDVKM. The CDR3 spans 11 residues. V was pared by 4 bases and J by 6 bases, with 7 bases between. The source is a man aged 40-49 years in good health, CMV-negative, and a related stem cell transplant donor. This sequence joins TRBV28 and TRBJ2-7, with unresolved D. The sequencing sample was made of naive CD8+ T cells sorted from PBMCs. The CDR3 protein is CASSSSREQYF. DNA of the CDR3: TGTGCCAGCAGTTCCTCCCGCGAGCAGTACTTC.